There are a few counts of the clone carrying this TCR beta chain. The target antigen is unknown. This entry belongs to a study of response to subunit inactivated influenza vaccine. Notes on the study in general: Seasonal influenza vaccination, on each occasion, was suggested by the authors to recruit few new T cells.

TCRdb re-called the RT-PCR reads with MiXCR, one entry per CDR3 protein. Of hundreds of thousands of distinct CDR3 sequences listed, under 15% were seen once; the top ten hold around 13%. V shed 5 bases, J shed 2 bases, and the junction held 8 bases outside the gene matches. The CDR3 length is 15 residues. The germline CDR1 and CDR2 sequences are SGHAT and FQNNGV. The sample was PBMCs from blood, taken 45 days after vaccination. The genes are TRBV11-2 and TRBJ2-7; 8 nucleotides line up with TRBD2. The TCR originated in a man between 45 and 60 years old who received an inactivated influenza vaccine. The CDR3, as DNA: TGTGCCAGCAGCACGATAGCGGGGCCCACCTACGAGCAGTACTTC. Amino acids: CASSTIAGPTYEQYF.